The entry that follows covers one T cell receptor (beta chain) sequence. Its target is unknown. One end of the junction is discordant with germline, which a read error may explain. The record originates from a study of cytomegalovirus exposure and HLA in healthy donors. This CDR3 contains 16 residues. The germline CDR1 and CDR2 sequences are MNHNS and SASEGT. Findings of the study overall: The dataset shows that most TCR sequences were rare, while some public TCRs occurred in many donors. According to reports, the classifier identified cytomegalovirus status with high specificity and sensitivity. HLA restriction was apparent for most CMV-associated TCR beta chains in a later analysis.

Both 60 Vbeta primers and 13 Jbeta primers went into the PCR. Original processing notes: Unique TCR beta chains numbered about 72 million in a later analysis, with about 11 million shared. TCRdb's copy holds only in-frame clones and misses some; the assay was immunoSEQ multiplex PCR. V and J calls and clone size follow that table, whereas D and trimming were derived from the DNA. Its table lists about 88,000 clones. Sample: PBMCs. The rearrangement uses TRBV6-1 and TRBJ1-1, with D possibly TRBD1 on 5 matching bases. The TCR originated in a girl between 10 and 17 years old in good health and CMV-seropositive. The DNA of the CDR3 is TGTGCCAGCAGTGAGGGGTATGGACAATTCGGGACTGAAGATTTCTTT. Protein product: CASSEGYGQFGTEDFF.